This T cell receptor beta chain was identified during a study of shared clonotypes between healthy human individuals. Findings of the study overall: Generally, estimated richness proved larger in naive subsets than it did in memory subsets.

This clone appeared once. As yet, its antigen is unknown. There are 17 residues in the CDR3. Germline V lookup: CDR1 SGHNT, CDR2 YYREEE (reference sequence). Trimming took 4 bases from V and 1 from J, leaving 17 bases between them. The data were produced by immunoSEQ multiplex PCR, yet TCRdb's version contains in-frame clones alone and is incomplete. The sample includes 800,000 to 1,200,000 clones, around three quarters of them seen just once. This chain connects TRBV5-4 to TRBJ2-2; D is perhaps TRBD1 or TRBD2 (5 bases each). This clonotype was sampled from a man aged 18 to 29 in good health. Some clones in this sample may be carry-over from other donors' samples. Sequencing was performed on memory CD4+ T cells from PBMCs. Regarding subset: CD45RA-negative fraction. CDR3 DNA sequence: TGTGCCAGCAGCCCGATGGGGCGCGGGCGGAACACCGGGGAGCTGTTTTTT. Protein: CASSPMGRGRNTGELFF.